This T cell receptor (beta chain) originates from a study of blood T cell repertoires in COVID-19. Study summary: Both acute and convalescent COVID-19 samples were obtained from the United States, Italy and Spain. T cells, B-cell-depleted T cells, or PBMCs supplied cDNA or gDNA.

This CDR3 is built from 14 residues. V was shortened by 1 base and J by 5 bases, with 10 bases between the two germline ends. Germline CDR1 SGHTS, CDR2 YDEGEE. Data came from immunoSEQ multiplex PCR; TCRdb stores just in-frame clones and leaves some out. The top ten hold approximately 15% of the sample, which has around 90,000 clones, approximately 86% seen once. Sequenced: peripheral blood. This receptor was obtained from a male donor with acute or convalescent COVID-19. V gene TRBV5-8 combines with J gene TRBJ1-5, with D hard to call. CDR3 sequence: CASSLRQVYQPQHF. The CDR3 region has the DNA TGTGCCAGCAGCTTGCGGCAGGTATATCAGCCCCAGCATTTT.